The 14 T cell receptor beta chains presented below share a single source sample, sequenced in a study of cytomegalovirus exposure and HLA in healthy donors (dated by TCRdb to the late 2010s). Preparation of the library involved the immunoSEQ multiplex PCR assay. For the multiplex PCR, a mixture combining 60 forward primers for TCR Vbeta segments and 13 reverse primers for TCR Jbeta segments was used. Imported from immuneACCESS, the table was reduced by TCRdb to in-frame sequences with V and J called. These copies leave out some clones; in studies compared against another copy, an unresolved V gene accounts for under half, and the cause of the remainder is not known. The sample table records over 130,000 clones; over 80% of these occur just once. The ten largest clones represent 1.2% of the sample. Specimen: PBMCs. The receptor set was obtained from a female donor in good health and CMV-seronegative.

The chain has TRBV7-9 and TRBJ1-4, with D hard to call. This CDR3 contains 15 residues. Germline V gives CDR1 SEHNR, CDR2 FQNEAQ (reference sequence). V lost 2 bases and J 3 bases, leaving 10 bases between the germline ends. The CDR3 is CASSLPGSANEKLFF. CDR3 coding DNA: TGTGCCAGCAGCTTACCCGGTTCTGCTAATGAAAAACTGTTTTTT.

CDR3 DNA: TGTGCCAGCAGTCTTGACAGCGTCAACGAGCAGTACTTC. Its translation is CASSLDSVNEQYF. V and J are TRBV6-5 and TRBJ2-7, with D perhaps matching TRBD1 (5 bases). The CDR3 has 13 residues. V shed 5 bases and J shed 5 bases, with 13 bases lying between them. Germline V gene lookup returns CDR1 MNHEY and CDR2 SVGAGI.

There are a few counts of this clone. The chain employs TRBV30 and TRBJ2-7, with 9 nucleotides matching TRBD1. V dropped 5 bases and J dropped 7; count of bases not matched to a gene: 9. This CDR3 region has 13 residues. Germline V gives CDR1 GTSNPN, CDR2 SVGIG (reference sequence). In DNA form, the CDR3 reads TGTGCCTGGGCACTTAACAGGGGGCATGAGCAGTACTTC. It translates to CAWALNRGHEQYF.

This chain joins TRBV27 and TRBJ2-7, with D perhaps matching TRBD2 (7 bases). The CDR3 runs to 15 residues. V was cut by 1 base and J by 6 bases, with 16 bases left in between. CDR1 MNHEY and CDR2 SMNVEV come from the germline V gene (reference sequence). The CDR3 sequence is CASSLYRVAGSEQYF. DNA of the CDR3: TGTGCCAGCAGTTTATACAGGGTAGCGGGTAGCGAGCAGTACTTC.

The chain is built from TRBV30 and TRBJ1-6, with D perhaps TRBD1 (5 bases). Germline V lookup: CDR1 GTSNPN, CDR2 SVGIG (reference sequence). CDR3 length: 18 residues. Deletions cut 4 bases from V and 0 bases from J, with 19 bases between. The CDR3 here is CAWTPGGTASSYNSPLHF. In nucleotides, the CDR3 is TGTGCCTGGACCCCCGGTGGGACTGCAAGCTCCTATAATTCACCCCTCCACTTT.

The CDR3 nucleotides are TGCGCCAGCAGCCCCAGGGGGCAGATCGACACTGAAGCTTTCTTT. Translating gives CASSPRGQIDTEAFF. This chain joins TRBV4-1 and TRBJ1-1, with 8 bases matching TRBD1. V trimming: 4 bases; J trimming: 3 bases; junction bases outside the gene matches: 7. Germline CDR1 reads MGHRA; CDR2 reads YSYEKL. The CDR3 is 15 amino acids.

CDR3 in amino acids: CASSGLAASTDTQYF. As DNA, the CDR3 is TGTGCCAGCAGCGGGTTAGCGGCTAGCACAGATACGCAGTATTTT. The V call is TRBV9, the J call TRBJ2-3; TRBD2 is a possible D gene (6 bases). The CDR3 loop spans 15 amino acids. The V and J ends lost 3 bases and 0 bases respectively, with 11 bases between them. The germline V gene has CDR1 SGDLS and CDR2 YYNGEE.

The chain couples TRBV19 to TRBJ2-7; TRBD1 aligns across 9 bases. The CDR3 has 13 residues. With 5 bases clipped from V and 5 bases from J, the junction kept 4 bases outside the gene matches. The V gene's germline CDR1 is LNHDA and CDR2 SQIVND (reference sequence). CDR3 nucleotide sequence: TGTGCCAGTAGTGAGGGACAGGGCCACGAGCAGTACTTC. Its translation is CASSEGQGHEQYF. The full variable domain, completed using reference TRBV19 and TRBJ2-7, is DGGITQSPKYLFRKEGQNVTLSCEQNLNHDAMYWYRQDPGQGLRLIYYSQIVNDFQKGDIAEGYSVSREKKESFPLTVTSAQKNPTAFYLCASSEGQGHEQYFGPGTRLTVT.

This rearrangement joins TRBV29-1 to TRBJ2-1, with 8 bases matching TRBD2. The CDR3 sequence is 16 residues long. V was clipped by 4 bases and J by 2 bases; unmatched bases: 10. Germline V gene data show CDR1 as SQVTM and CDR2 as ANQGSEA. Written as DNA, the CDR3 is TGCAGCGTTGCGGGCGGGAGGTCGTCCCCCTACAATGAGCAGTTCTTC. Residues: CSVAGGRSSPYNEQFF.

The chain has TRBV29-1 and TRBJ1-1, with unresolved D. Germline CDR1 and CDR2: SQVTM and ANQGSEA. CDR3 length: 15 amino acids. Trimming took 4 bases from V and 0 from J, leaving 15 bases between them. This chain's CDR3 is CSVGPILKLNTEAFF. DNA of the CDR3: TGCAGCGTTGGCCCTATTTTGAAGTTGAACACTGAAGCTTTCTTT.

As concerns this clone: This CDR3 is missing its conserved last phenylalanine or tryptophan, likely due to a read error. The V gene is TRBV6-1, the J gene TRBJ1-5, with D perhaps TRBD1 (5 bases). From germline, CDR1 is MNHNS and CDR2 SASEGT. V gave up 2 bases and J gave up 5 bases, with 10 bases separating them. The CDR3 covers 14 residues. Here the CDR3 DNA reads TGTGCCAGCAGTGAACTTGCAGGGTATCAGCCCCAGCATGTT. Its protein is CASSELAGYQPQHV.

This clone was detected a few times. The CDR3: CASSFPGGLNYGYTF. Written as DNA, the CDR3 is TGTGCCAGCAGTTTCCCAGGGGGCCTTAACTATGGCTACACCTTC. The chain recombines TRBV28 with TRBJ1-2, with 8 bases aligning to TRBD1. V lost 3 bases to trimming and J lost 1 base; unmatched junction nucleotides: 4. CDR1 is MDHEN, CDR2 SYDVKM, per germline. The CDR3 is made up of 15 amino acids.

The gene calls are TRBV29-1 and TRBJ2-1; TRBD2 is a possible D gene (6 bases). CDR3 length: 15 residues. V was pared by 6 bases and J by 5 bases, with 20 bases between. Germline loops: CDR1 SQVTM, CDR2 ANQGSEA. The CDR3 reads CSVEPTGEGDNEQFF. DNA for the CDR3: TGCAGCGTAGAGCCCACGGGGGAAGGGGACAATGAGCAGTTCTTC.

This sequence joins TRBV5-6 and TRBJ1-1; tentatively, D is TRBD1 (5 bases). CDR3 length: 13 amino acids. Germline V gives CDR1 SGHDT, CDR2 YYEEEE. Between the trimmed V and J ends, which lost 1 base and 4 bases, there was a span of 8 bases. The CDR3 DNA sequence: TGTGCCAGCAGCTTGTGGGGGGGCACTGAAGCTTTCTTT. Translating it yields CASSLWGGTEAFF.